This is a list of T cell receptor beta chains from one sample in a study of blood T cell repertoires in COVID-19. The protocol was immunoSEQ multiplex PCR, while the TCRdb copy is restricted to in-frame clones and leaves out a portion. Counted here are roughly 670,000 clones, more than 80% occurring once; the ten biggest clones make up 0.2% to 0.3%. The sample consisted of peripheral blood. The source is a woman aged 18-29 years with acute or convalescent COVID-19. The CDR3 runs from the conserved cysteine through the conserved F or W. The D gene is left open where the match is weak. Part of the rows lack a size; the others show once, few, many or a class for expanded clones.

j_gene	abundance	d_gene	v_gene	CDR3nt	CDR3aa
TRBJ2-3	NA	TRBD2	TRBV29-1	TGCAGCGTGCGGGGGGGCAGTACAGGTACGCAGTATTTT	CSVRGGSTGTQYF
TRBJ2-3	NA	NA	TRBV4-1	TGCGCCAGCAGCCAAGGGGGACTCGGCACAGATACGCAGTATTTT	CASSQGGLGTDTQYF
TRBJ2-1	NA	TRBD1	TRBV5-1	TGCGCCAGCAGCTTGGGCAGGGGGCGTGAGGGTGAGCAGTTCTTC	CASSLGRGREGEQFF
TRBJ1-1	NA	NA	TRBV12-3/TRBV12-4	TGTGCCAGCAGTTCCCCATTGAACACTGAAGCTTTCTTT	CASSSPLNTEAFF
TRBJ2-1	once	TRBD2	TRBV9	TGTGCCAGCAGCCCCTTAGCGGGGGGGCTGATCAATGAGCAGTTCTTC	CASSPLAGGLINEQFF
TRBJ1-4	NA	NA	TRBV5-1	TGCGCCAGCAGAGAGGTTGGGGAAAAACTGTTTTTT	CASREVGEKLFF
TRBJ2-2	NA	TRBD1	TRBV11-3	TGTGCCAGCAGCTTCACAGGGACAGGCACGAACACCGGGGAGCTGTTTTTT	CASSFTGTGTNTGELFF
TRBJ1-2	NA	NA	TRBV25-1	TGTGCCAGCAGTGAAACAGCTAACTATGGCTACACCTTC	CASSETANYGYTF
TRBJ2-7	NA	NA	TRBV30	TGTGCCTGGAGCCCACCACACAACCGACGGGACTACGAGCAGTACTTC	CAWSPPHNRRDYEQYF
TRBJ1-2	NA	NA	TRBV7-3	TGTGCCAGCAGCTTAGGGGGCCTCCTTGACTATGGCTACACCTTC	CASSLGGLLDYGYTF
TRBJ1-2	NA	TRBD1	TRBV7-2	TGTGCCAGCAGCGAACGACGACAGGGGGGCGGCTACACCTTC	CASSERRQGGGYTF
TRBJ2-3	NA	NA	TRBV6-2/TRBV6-3	TGTGCCAGCAGTTATGGGGGGTACACAGATACGCAGTATTTT	CASSYGGYTDTQYF
TRBJ1-6	NA	TRBD1	TRBV24-1	TGTGCCACCAGTGGGGTAGGACAGGGGGGAGCCCCCCACTCACCCCTCCACTTT	CATSGVGQGGAPHSPLHF
TRBJ1-2	NA	TRBD1	TRBV6-6	TGTGCCAGCAGTTATTCCGGGACAGTTAATGGCTACACCTTC	CASSYSGTVNGYTF
TRBJ1-1	NA	NA	TRBV7-7	TGTGCCAGCAGCCCGACTGGGTCGGCTAAGAACACTGAAGCTTTCTTT	CASSPTGSAKNTEAFF
TRBJ1-2	NA	NA	TRBV5-6	TGTGCCAGCAGCTTCCTGGGGAAGCGGGACTATGGCTACACCTTC	CASSFLGKRDYGYTF